These 13 T cell receptor beta chains were all obtained from the same sample, sequenced in a study of shared T cell receptors in the human thymus. Sequencing was performed with immunoSEQ multiplex PCR; in TCRdb, only in-frame clones are kept and a portion is missing. The sample lists hundreds of thousands of clones, 85% to 90% seen once, with approximately 0.011% in the top ten. These records were also assigned to another study, of human thymus T cells.

Sample: thymocytes. Receptor source: a boy less than two years old with a congenital heart defect.

J is TRBJ2-1 and V is TRBV27, with D possibly matching TRBD1 (6 bases). This CDR3 region has 15 residues. V lost 6 bases and J lost 0, with 12 bases in between. Germline V gene lookup returns CDR1 MNHEY and CDR2 SMNVEV (reference sequence). The CDR3 loop is CASRIRGSSYNEQFF. The CDR3 nucleotides are TGTGCCAGCAGAATAAGGGGGAGCTCCTACAATGAGCAGTTCTTC.

This clone has just one count. The V call is TRBV19, the J call TRBJ2-7, with D possibly matching TRBD1 (6 bases). CDR1 LNHDA and CDR2 SQIVND come from the germline V gene (reference sequence). This CDR3 is built from 12 residues. Trimming stripped 5 bases from V and 4 bases from J, with 9 bases between. The DNA for the CDR3 is TGTGCCAGTAGTTCAACAGGGTACGAGCAGTACTTC. Translated, it gives CASSSTGYEQYF. Variable domain in full (rest from reference TRBV19 and TRBJ2-7): DGGITQSPKYLFRKEGQNVTLSCEQNLNHDAMYWYRQDPGQGLRLIYYSQIVNDFQKGDIAEGYSVSREKKESFPLTVTSAQKNPTAFYLCASSSTGYEQYFGPGTRLTVT.

The chain is built from TRBV19 and TRBJ1-5; 10 bases match TRBD1. The CDR3 covers 16 residues. Unmatched junction bases numbered 8, after V lost 3 bases and J lost 6 bases. Germline lookup yields CDR1 LNHDA and CDR2 SQIVND (reference sequence). CDR3 loop: CASSIGGGTGAQPQHF. CDR3 nucleotides: TGTGCCAGTAGTATCGGGGGCGGGACAGGGGCTCAGCCCCAGCATTTT.

This clone was recorded only once. The chain has TRBV5-1 and TRBJ2-3, with 8 positions matching TRBD2. This CDR3 has 15 amino acids. Germline V CDR1 and CDR2: SGHRS, YFSETQ. V dropped 3 bases and J dropped 6; count of bases not matched to a gene: 9. The CDR3 loop is CASSSIAGKLDTQYF. The CDR3 region has the DNA TGCGCCAGCAGCTCGATAGCGGGAAAGTTGGATACGCAGTATTTT.

V gene TRBV4-1 combines with J gene TRBJ2-1, with 13 bases aligning to TRBD2. Germline V gives CDR1 MGHRA, CDR2 YSYEKL. The CDR3 sequence is 18 residues long. V shed 1 base and J 8 bases; nucleotides not matched to a gene: 11. CDR3 sequence: CASSQGQLAGGGRDEQFF. CDR3 DNA sequence: TGCGCCAGCAGCCAAGGCCAACTAGCGGGAGGGGGTCGGGATGAGCAGTTCTTC.

This clone was seen once. The chain uses TRBV15 and TRBJ2-7, with 7 positions matching TRBD1. V dropped 5 bases and J dropped 3; count of bases not matched to a gene: 4. CDR1 is LNHNV and CDR2 is YYDKDF in the germline V gene (reference sequence). The CDR3 contains 13 residues. The chain's CDR3 is CATSGQENYEQYF. The CDR3 bases are TGTGCCACCAGCGGACAGGAGAACTACGAGCAGTACTTC.

This chain uses TRBV28 with TRBJ2-1, with D perhaps TRBD2 (6 bases). V lost 3 bases, J lost 2 bases, and 14 bases lay in between. Germline V lookup: CDR1 MDHEN, CDR2 SYDVKM. CDR3 length equals 16 residues. The CDR3 DNA is TGTGCCAGCAGTTTCATCCTAGCGCCCACCTACAATGAGCAGTTCTTC. Translated: CASSFILAPTYNEQFF.

This clone was seen only once. The chain has TRBV28 and TRBJ2-7; TRBD1 matches at 7 bases. CDR1 is MDHEN, CDR2 SYDVKM, per germline. This CDR3 has 13 residues. Unmatched junction bases numbered 4, after V lost 3 bases and J lost 5 bases. The DNA for the CDR3 is TGTGCCAGCAGTTTCTTCGACAGGGACGAGCAGTACTTC. This gives the protein CASSFFDRDEQYF.

The chain uses TRBV15 and TRBJ2-1; TRBD1 matches 9 bases. This CDR3 spans 14 amino acids. J gave up 14 bases and V 0 bases, and 8 bases lay outside the gene matches. CDR1 is LNHNV and CDR2 is YYDKDF in the germline V gene (reference sequence). The CDR3, as DNA: TGTGCCACCAGCAGAGATTTGTGGGGGGACAGGGAGTTCTTC. The encoded protein is CATSRDLWGDREFF. The complete variable domain, with remaining parts taken from reference TRBV15 and TRBJ2-1, reads DAMVIQNPRYQVTQFGKPVTLSCSQTLNHNVMYWYQQKSSQAPKLLFHYYDKDFNNEADTPDNFQSRRPNTSFCFLDIRSPGLGDTAMYLCATSRDLWGDREFFGPGTRLTVL.

This rearrangement joins TRBV15 to TRBJ1-2; D may be TRBD1 (6 bases). CDR1 and CDR2 (germline): LNHNV, YYDKDF (reference sequence). Between the trimmed V and J ends, which lost 0 bases and 4 bases, there was a span of 15 bases. There are 16 residues in the CDR3. CDR3 sequence reads: CATSREDSPLGYGYTF. For the CDR3, the DNA is TGTGCCACCAGCAGAGAGGACAGTCCCCTGGGCTATGGCTACACCTTC.

This chain joins TRBV9 and TRBJ2-3, with TRBD2 identical over 9 bases. The CDR3 totals 17 residues. The germline CDR1 and CDR2 sequences are SGDLS and YYNGEE. The trim removed 0 bases at V and 3 bases at J, leaving 8 bases unmatched. CDR3 sequence (DNA): TGTGCCAGCAGCGTAGACCAAGCGGGAGGAGGGACAGATACGCAGTATTTT. Translating gives CASSVDQAGGGTDTQYF.

The rearrangement joins TRBV4-3 to TRBJ1-1; D gene ambiguous. Germline values: CDR1 LGHNA, CDR2 YSLEER. With 0 bases removed from V and 4 bases from J, the gap between germline ends came to 15 bases. CDR3 length: 16 residues. CDR3 DNA sequence: TGCGCCAGCAGCCAAGAATTGGCGGATAGTGGCACTGAAGCTTTCTTT. Its translation is CASSQELADSGTEAFF.

V and J are TRBV28 and TRBJ2-1; 9 bases align to TRBD1. J was trimmed by 10 bases and V by 6 bases; bases with no gene match: 7. The germline CDR1 and CDR2 sequences are MDHEN and SYDVKM. CDR3 length: 13 residues. This chain's CDR3 is CASRLPGQGEQFF. The CDR3 DNA reads TGTGCCAGCAGACTACCCGGACAGGGGGAGCAGTTCTTC.